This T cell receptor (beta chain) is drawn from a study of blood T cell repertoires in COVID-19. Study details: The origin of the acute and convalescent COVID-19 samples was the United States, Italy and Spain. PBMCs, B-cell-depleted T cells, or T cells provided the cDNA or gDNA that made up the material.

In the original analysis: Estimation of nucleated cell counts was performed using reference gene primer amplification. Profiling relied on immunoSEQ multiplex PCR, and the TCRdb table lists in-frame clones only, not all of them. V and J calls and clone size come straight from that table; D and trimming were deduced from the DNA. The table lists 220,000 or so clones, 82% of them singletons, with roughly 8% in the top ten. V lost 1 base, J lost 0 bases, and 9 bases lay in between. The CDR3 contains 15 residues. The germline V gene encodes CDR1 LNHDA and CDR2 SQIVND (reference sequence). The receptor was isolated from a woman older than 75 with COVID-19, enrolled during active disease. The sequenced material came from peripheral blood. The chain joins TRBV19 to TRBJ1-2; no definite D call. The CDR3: CASSIGNRANYGYTF. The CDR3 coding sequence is TGTGCCAGTAGTATAGGAAACAGAGCTAACTATGGCTACACCTTC.